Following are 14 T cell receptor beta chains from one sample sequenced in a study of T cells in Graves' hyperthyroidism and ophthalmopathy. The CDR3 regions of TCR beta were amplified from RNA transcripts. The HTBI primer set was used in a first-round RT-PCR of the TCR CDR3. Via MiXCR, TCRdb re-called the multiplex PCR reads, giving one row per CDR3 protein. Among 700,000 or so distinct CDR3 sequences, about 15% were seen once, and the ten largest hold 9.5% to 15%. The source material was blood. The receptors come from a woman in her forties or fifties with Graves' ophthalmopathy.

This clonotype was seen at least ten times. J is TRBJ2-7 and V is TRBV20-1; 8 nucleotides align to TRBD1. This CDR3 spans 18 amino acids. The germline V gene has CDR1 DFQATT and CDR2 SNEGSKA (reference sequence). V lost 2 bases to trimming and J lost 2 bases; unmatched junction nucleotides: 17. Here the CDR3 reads CSARPVSRDRTPAYEQYF. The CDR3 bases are TGCAGTGCTAGACCCGTATCCAGGGACAGGACTCCCGCCTACGAGCAGTACTTC.

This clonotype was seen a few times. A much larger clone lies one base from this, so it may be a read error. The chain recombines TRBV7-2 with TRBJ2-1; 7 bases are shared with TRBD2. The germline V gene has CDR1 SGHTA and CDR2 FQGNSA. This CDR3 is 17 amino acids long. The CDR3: CASGLDFGGSSYNEQFF. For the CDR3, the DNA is TGTGCCAGCGGCTTAGATTTTGGCGGGAGCTCCTACAATGAGCAGTTCTTC.

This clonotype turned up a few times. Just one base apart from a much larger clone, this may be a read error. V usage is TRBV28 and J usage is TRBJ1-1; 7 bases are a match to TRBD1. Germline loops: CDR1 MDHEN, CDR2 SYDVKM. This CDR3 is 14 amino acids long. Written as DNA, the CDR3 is TGTGCCAGCAGTTCGACAGGGACGAACACTGAAGCTCTCTTT. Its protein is CASSSTGTNTEALF.

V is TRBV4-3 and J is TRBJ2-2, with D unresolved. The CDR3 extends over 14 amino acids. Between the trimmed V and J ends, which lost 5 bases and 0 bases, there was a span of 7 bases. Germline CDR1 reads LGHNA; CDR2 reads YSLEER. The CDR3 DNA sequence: TGCGCCAGCAGCTACAAAGCGAACACCGGGGAGCTGTTTTTT. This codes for CASSYKANTGELFF.

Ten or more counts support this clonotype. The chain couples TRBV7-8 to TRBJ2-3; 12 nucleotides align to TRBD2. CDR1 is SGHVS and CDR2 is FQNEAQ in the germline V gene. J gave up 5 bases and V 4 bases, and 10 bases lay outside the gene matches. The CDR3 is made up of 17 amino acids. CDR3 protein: CASSSRLAGVWGDTQYF. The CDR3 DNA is TGTGCCAGCAGCTCAAGACTAGCGGGAGTGTGGGGAGATACGCAGTATTTT.

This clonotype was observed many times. The CDR3 nucleotides are TGTGCCACCAGCATTCGGCAGGGTTCCGAGCAGTACTTC. Protein sequence: CATSIRQGSEQYF. The chain recombines TRBV15 with TRBJ2-7; tentative D call: TRBD1 (5 bases). This CDR3 contains 13 residues. Trimming took off 4 bases at V and 6 bases at J, with 13 bases between the two ends. Germline V lookup: CDR1 LNHNV, CDR2 YYDKDF (reference sequence).

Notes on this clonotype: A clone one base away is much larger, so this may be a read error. CDR3 in DNA: TGCAGTGCTGGGCGGGTCCAAGAGACCCAGTACTTC. It is translated as CSAGRVQETQYF. V and J are TRBV20-1 and TRBJ2-5; tentatively, D is TRBD2 (5 bases). Germline V lookup: CDR1 DFQATT, CDR2 SNEGSKA (reference sequence). This CDR3 contains 12 residues. V was trimmed by 5 bases and J by 1 base, leaving 8 bases between them.

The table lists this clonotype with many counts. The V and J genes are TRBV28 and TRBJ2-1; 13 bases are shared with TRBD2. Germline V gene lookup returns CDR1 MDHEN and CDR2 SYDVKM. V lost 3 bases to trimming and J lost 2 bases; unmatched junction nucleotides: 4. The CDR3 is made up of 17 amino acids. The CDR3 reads CASSFPTSGRTYNEQFF. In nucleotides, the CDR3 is TGTGCCAGCAGTTTCCCGACTAGCGGGAGGACCTACAATGAGCAGTTCTTC.

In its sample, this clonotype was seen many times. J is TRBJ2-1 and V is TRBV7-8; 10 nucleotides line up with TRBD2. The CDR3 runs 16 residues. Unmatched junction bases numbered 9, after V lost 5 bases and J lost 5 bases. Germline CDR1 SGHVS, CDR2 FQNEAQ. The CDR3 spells CASSTVLAGVDNEQFF. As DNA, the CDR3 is TGTGCCAGCAGCACCGTGCTAGCGGGAGTTGACAATGAGCAGTTCTTC.

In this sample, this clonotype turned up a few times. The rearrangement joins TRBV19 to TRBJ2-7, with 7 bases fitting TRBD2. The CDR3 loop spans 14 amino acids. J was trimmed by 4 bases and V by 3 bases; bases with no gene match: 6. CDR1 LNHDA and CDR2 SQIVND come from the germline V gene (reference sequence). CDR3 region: CASSILGTTYEQYF. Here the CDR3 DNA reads TGTGCCAGTAGTATTTTAGGGACTACGTACGAGCAGTACTTC.

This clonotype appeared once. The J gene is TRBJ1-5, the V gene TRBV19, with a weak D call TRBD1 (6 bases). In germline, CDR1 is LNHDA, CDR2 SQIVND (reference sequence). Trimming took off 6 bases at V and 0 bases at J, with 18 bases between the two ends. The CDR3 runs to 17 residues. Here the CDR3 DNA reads TGTGCCAGTAGAATAACAGGGAGTTCATATAGCAATCAGCCCCAGCATTTT. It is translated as CASRITGSSYSNQPQHF.

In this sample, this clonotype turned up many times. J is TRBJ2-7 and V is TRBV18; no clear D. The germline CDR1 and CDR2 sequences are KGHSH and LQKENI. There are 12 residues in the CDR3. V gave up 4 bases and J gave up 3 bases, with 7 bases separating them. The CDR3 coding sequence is TGTGCCAGCTCACAAAACCTCTACGAGCAGTACTTC. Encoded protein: CASSQNLYEQYF.

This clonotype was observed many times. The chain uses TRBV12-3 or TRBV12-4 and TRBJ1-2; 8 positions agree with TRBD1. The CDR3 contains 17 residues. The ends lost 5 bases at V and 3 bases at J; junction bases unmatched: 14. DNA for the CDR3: TGTGCCAGCAGTCTCCTAATTTCCCCGGGACAGGACTATGGCTACACCTTC. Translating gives CASSLLISPGQDYGYTF.

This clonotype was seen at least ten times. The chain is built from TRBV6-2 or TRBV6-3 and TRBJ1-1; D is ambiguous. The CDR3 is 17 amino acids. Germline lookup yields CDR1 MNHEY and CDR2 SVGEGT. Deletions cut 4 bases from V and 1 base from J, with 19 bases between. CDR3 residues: CASSSTNRGTKNTEAFF. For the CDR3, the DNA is TGTGCCAGCAGTTCCACCAACAGAGGAACCAAGAACACTGAAGCTTTCTTT.